These 19 T cell receptor beta chains came from one sample sequenced in a study of a mutant IDH1 vaccine in newly diagnosed glioma. The antigens these receptors bind are not known. Time point reported: week 35, safety follow-up. Topical imiquimod accompanied each vaccine dose, which consisted of 300 ug of mutant IDH1 20-mer peptide. Here immunoSEQ multiplex PCR was the method, and the copy in TCRdb shows in-frame clones only, minus some. The repertoire has tens of thousands of clones, almost 85% of them found once; the top ten carry 10% to 15%. This specimen was PBMCs, taken from a glioma patient whose treatment included an IDH1 peptide vaccine. These receptors originate from a young man with glioma.

V and J are TRBV30 and TRBJ2-1, with D possibly TRBD1 on 6 matching bases. Germline V gene lookup returns CDR1 GTSNPN and CDR2 SVGIG (reference sequence). The V and J ends lost 3 bases and 10 bases respectively, with 13 bases between them. The CDR3 extends over 12 amino acids. DNA of the CDR3: TGTGCCTGGAGCCCTACCGGGACAGAGCAGTTCTTC. It yields the protein CAWSPTGTEQFF. Based on the CDR3 plus reference TRBV30 and TRBJ2-1, the full variable domain is SQTIHQWPATLVQPVGSPLSLECTVEGTSNPNLYWYRQAAGRGLQLLFYSVGIGQISSEVPQNLSASRPQDRQFILSSKKLLLSDSGFYLCAWSPTGTEQFFGPGTRLTVL.

The chain carries TRBV2 and TRBJ2-3, with 8 bases aligning to TRBD2. Germline V gives CDR1 SNHLY, CDR2 FYNNEI. The CDR3 length is 15 residues. V was pared by 4 bases and J by 3 bases, with 6 bases of the junction left unmatched. The CDR3 DNA is TGTGCCAGCAGTGTTTTAGCGGGGAGGACAGATACGCAGTATTTT. Encoded protein: CASSVLAGRTDTQYF.

This chain joins TRBV11-3 and TRBJ2-3, with D possibly being TRBD1 (6 bases). Looked up from germline, CDR1 is SGHNT and CDR2 is YENEEA. The CDR3 is 19 amino acids. Trimming took off 0 bases at V and 1 base at J, with 20 bases between the two ends. The CDR3 region is CASSLEWGSGVPCTDTQYF. The CDR3 DNA is TGTGCCAGCAGCTTAGAATGGGGGTCAGGGGTACCCTGCACAGATACGCAGTATTTT. The full variable domain, its missing parts supplied by reference TRBV11-3 and TRBJ2-3, is EAGVVQSPRYKIIEKKQPVAFWCNPISGHNTLYWYLQNLGQGPELLIRYENEEAVDDSQLPKDRFSAERLKGVDSTLKIQPAELGDSAVYLCASSLEWGSGVPCTDTQYFGPGTRLTVL.

The V gene is TRBV6-6, the J gene TRBJ1-5; D is possibly TRBD1 (5 bases). This CDR3 comprises 14 residues. V lost 5 bases to trimming and J lost 9 bases, with 17 bases between them. Germline V CDR1 and CDR2: MNHNY, SVGAGI (reference sequence). The CDR3: CASSGQGRGRPQHF. CDR3 bases: TGTGCCAGCAGTGGCCAGGGCCGGGGCAGGCCCCAGCATTTT.

A few counts support this clone. V is TRBV7-2 and J is TRBJ1-1; a possible D gene is TRBD1 (5 bases). The V end was cut by 6 bases, the J end by 4 bases, with 18 bases between. Germline V gives CDR1 SGHTA, CDR2 FQGNSA. CDR3 length equals 15 residues. The CDR3 here is CASSLRRGPVTEAFF. The CDR3, as DNA: TGTGCCAGCAGTCTTAGGCGGGGCCCAGTCACTGAAGCTTTCTTT.

V usage is TRBV28 and J usage is TRBJ1-5, with unresolved D. The V and J ends lost 3 bases and 0 bases respectively, with 12 bases between them. The CDR3 has 16 amino acids. Germline lookup yields CDR1 MDHEN and CDR2 SYDVKM. CDR3 DNA: TGTGCCAGCAGTTTGAACAGACCCTATAGCAATCAGCCCCAGCATTTT. This translates into CASSLNRPYSNQPQHF.

The chain recombines TRBV6-1 with TRBJ1-2; 11 bases map to TRBD1. Losses at the gene ends were 2 bases for V and 4 bases for J; bases not matched to a gene: 6. Germline lookup yields CDR1 MNHNS and CDR2 SASEGT. The CDR3 consists of 16 residues. CDR3 in DNA: TGTGCCAGCAGTGAAAAGGGGACAGGGGGAGGCTATGGCTACACCTTC. It specifies CASSEKGTGGGYGYTF.

The chain is built from TRBV7-2 and TRBJ2-3, with 8 positions matching TRBD2. This CDR3 has 17 residues. V was pared by 3 bases and J by 4 bases, with 12 bases of the junction left unmatched. The germline CDR1 and CDR2 sequences are SGHTA and FQGNSA. CDR3 bases: TGTGCCAGCAGCTTCCAAACCCTAGCGGGCGCGGCAGATACGCAGTATTTT. This gives the protein CASSFQTLAGAADTQYF. The whole variable domain, remainder taken from reference TRBV7-2 and TRBJ2-3, is GAGVSQSPSNKVTEKGKDVELRCDPISGHTALYWYRQSLGQGLEFLIYFQGNSAPDKSGLPSDRFSAERTGGSVSTLTIQRTQQEDSAVYLCASSFQTLAGAADTQYFGPGTRLTVL.

The rearrangement links TRBV19 to TRBJ1-1; 8 bases are a match to TRBD1. V was pared by 7 bases and J by 0 bases, with 4 bases of the junction left unmatched. The CDR3 extends over 14 amino acids. Germline loops: CDR1 LNHDA, CDR2 SQIVND (reference sequence). The CDR3 bases are TGTGCCAGTACAGGGGGCAGGATGAACACTGAAGCTTTCTTT. As protein: CASTGGRMNTEAFF.

J is TRBJ2-7 and V is TRBV18, with D perhaps matching TRBD2 (5 bases). Trimming left V 0 bases short and J 4 bases short, with 13 bases between. Germline V gene lookup returns CDR1 KGHSH and CDR2 LQKENI. This CDR3 contains 15 residues. The CDR3 DNA reads as TGTGCCAGCTCACCACCGAGGGCAGCTGGGTACGAGCAGTACTTC. Residues: CASSPPRAAGYEQYF.

This clone has a single count. The gene calls are TRBV7-5 and TRBJ2-2; the table calls TRBD2, which could not be checked here. TRBV7-5 is tagged as a pseudogene. This CDR3 is 16 amino acids long. The CDR3 DNA reads as TGTGCCAGAAGCGTCACCATGAGTATTGAGAGAGGGGAGCTGTTTTTT. Its translation: CARSVTMSIERGELFF.

The chain joins TRBV5-1 to TRBJ2-7; the D call may be TRBD1 or TRBD2 (6 bases each). Trimming removed 0 bases at V and 6 bases at J, with 7 bases between. The germline V gene encodes CDR1 SGHRS and CDR2 YFSETQ. The length of the CDR3 is 12 residues. The DNA of the CDR3 is TGCGCCAGCAGCTTGGAGGGGGGCGAGCAGTACTTC. This encodes CASSLEGGEQYF.

J is TRBJ2-1 and V is TRBV25-1, with D perhaps TRBD1 (5 bases). The CDR3 is made up of 12 amino acids. CDR1 is MGHDK and CDR2 is SYGVNS in the germline V gene. V was clipped by 5 bases and J by 8 bases, with 10 bases between them. The CDR3 loop is CASSSWGHEQFF. Here the CDR3 DNA reads TGTGCCAGCAGTTCGTGGGGCCATGAGCAGTTCTTC.

The V call is TRBV25-1, the J call TRBJ1-2, with no clear D. Looked up from germline, CDR1 is MGHDK and CDR2 is SYGVNS. V was trimmed by 1 base and J by 2 bases, leaving 8 bases between them. The CDR3 length is 14 residues. CDR3 amino acids: CASSESGGNYGYTF. DNA for the CDR3: TGTGCCAGCAGTGAATCTGGAGGGAACTATGGCTACACCTTC.

V gene TRBV27 combines with J gene TRBJ2-7, with unresolved D. This CDR3 is built from 13 residues. The ends were cut back, 0 bases at V and 2 bases at J, with 5 bases in the middle. Germline CDR1 and CDR2: MNHEY and SMNVEV (reference sequence). In DNA form, the CDR3 reads TGTGCCAGCAGTTTATCGACCGCCTACGAGCAGTACTTC. This codes for CASSLSTAYEQYF.

V gene TRBV19 combines with J gene TRBJ2-4; D may be TRBD1 or TRBD2 (5 bases each). Germline CDR1 reads LNHDA; CDR2 reads SQIVND (reference sequence). Trimming took 5 bases from V and 6 from J, leaving 17 bases between them. CDR3 length: 15 amino acids. The CDR3 coding sequence is TGTGCCAGTAGTTCAATAGAGGGGTTTCGAAACATTCAGTACTTC. Translated, it gives CASSSIEGFRNIQYF.

The CDR3 protein is CASSSGLKSSYEQYF. The CDR3 bases are TGTGCCAGCAGCTCCGGACTCAAGTCCAGCTACGAGCAGTACTTC. The chain employs TRBV9 and TRBJ2-7; tentatively, D is TRBD2 (5 bases). The ends were cut back, 4 bases at V and 3 bases at J, with 17 bases in the middle. This CDR3 comprises 15 residues. The germline CDR1 and CDR2 sequences are SGDLS and YYNGEE. Using reference TRBV9 and TRBJ2-7 for the parts outside the CDR3, the full variable domain is DSGVTQTPKHLITATGQRVTLRCSPRSGDLSVYWYQQSLDQGLQFLIQYYNGEERAKGNILERFSAQQFPDLHSELNLSSLELGDSALYFCASSSGLKSSYEQYFGPGTRLTVT.

The genes are TRBV5-1 and TRBJ1-5; no clear D gene. V was shortened by 2 bases and J by 0 bases, with 9 bases between the two germline ends. Germline CDR1 and CDR2: SGHRS and YFSETQ. This CDR3 has 15 amino acids. CDR3 residues: CASSLGDYSNQPQHF. The CDR3 nucleotides read TGCGCCAGCAGCTTAGGCGATTATAGCAATCAGCCCCAGCATTTT.

The chain links TRBV7-8 to TRBJ2-7; 9 bases agree with TRBD2. CDR1 and CDR2 (germline): SGHVS, FQNEAQ. This CDR3 is 18 amino acids long. V shed 5 bases, J shed 0 bases, and the junction held 14 bases outside the gene matches. The CDR3 spells CASSSQGRLAGSSYEQYF. Written as DNA, the CDR3 is TGTGCCAGCAGCAGCCAGGGCCGGCTAGCGGGGAGCTCCTACGAGCAGTACTTC.